The rows below give T cell receptor beta chains drawn from one sample of a study of shared clonotypes between healthy human individuals. Generated by immunoSEQ multiplex PCR, the TCRdb table keeps only in-frame clones and is missing some. The repertoire consists of over a million clones, with around 82% occurring once and the leading ten covering approximately 0.5%. Source material: memory CD4+ T cells from PBMCs. These receptors were obtained from a man in his late teens or twenties in good health. Some clones in this sample may be carry-over from other donors' samples. Both conserved end residues are part of each CDR3. The D gene is left open where the match is weak. Rows give clone size only sometimes, using once, few, many, or a class for an expanded clone.

d_call	v_call	j_call	clone_size	cdr3_aa	cdr3_nt
TRBD2	TRBV5-1	TRBJ2-7	-	CASSRGPSGRVDEQYF	TGCGCCAGCAGCAGGGGGCCTAGCGGGAGGGTGGACGAGCAGTACTTC
-	TRBV4-1	TRBJ2-1	-	CASSQEGGPRSSSYNEQFF	TGCGCCAGCAGCCAAGAGGGTGGTCCTAGATCAAGCTCCTACAATGAGCAGTTCTTC
TRBD1	TRBV28	TRBJ2-3	-	CASTGTGTTDTQYF	TGTGCCAGCACCGGGACAGGTACCACAGATACGCAGTATTTT
-	TRBV2	TRBJ2-5	-	CASKFTQLAGETQYF	TGTGCCAGCAAATTCACCCAGCTGGCCGGGGAGACCCAGTACTTC
-	TRBV2	TRBJ2-5	-	CASSGQTNRAETQYF	TGTGCCAGCAGTGGCCAGACGAACCGCGCAGAGACCCAGTACTTC
TRBD2	TRBV7-2	TRBJ2-7	-	CASQDPGLAGVSPYEQYF	TGTGCCAGCCAAGATCCGGGACTAGCGGGAGTATCTCCCTACGAGCAGTACTTC
-	TRBV5-1	TRBJ2-5	-	CASSLDGTPGGETQYF	TGCGCCAGCAGCTTGGACGGGACTCCAGGGGGGGAGACCCAGTACTTC
TRBD2	TRBV19	TRBJ2-5	few	CASSIGVASGAQETQYF	TGTGCCAGTAGTATAGGAGTGGCTAGCGGCGCCCAAGAGACCCAGTACTTC
-	TRBV7-7	TRBJ2-5	-	CASSLRGMVGETQYF	TGTGCCAGCAGCTTAAGAGGGATGGTGGGAGAGACCCAGTACTTC
-	TRBV10-3	TRBJ2-1	-	CAISESLGRGDEQFF	TGTGCCATCAGTGAGTCGCTAGGCAGGGGAGATGAGCAGTTCTTC
-	TRBV5-4	TRBJ1-2	-	CASSPRGSTNYGYTF	TGTGCCAGCAGCCCAAGAGGATCCACTAACTATGGCTACACCTTC
-	TRBV2	TRBJ2-7	-	CASRILETRSYEQYF	TGTGCCAGCAGAATACTAGAGACCCGCTCCTACGAGCAGTACTTC
TRBD1	TRBV7-3	TRBJ1-5	-	CASSPRDRGGGNSNQPQHF	TGTGCCAGCAGCCCCCGGGACAGGGGAGGGGGCAATAGCAATCAGCCCCAGCATTTT
TRBD1	TRBV28	TRBJ2-1	-	CASSSGQGGGNEQFF	TGTGCCAGCAGTTCGGGACAGGGGGGCGGCAATGAGCAGTTCTTC
TRBD1	TRBV19	TRBJ1-2	once	CATRDRVNYGYTF	TGTGCCACGCGGGACAGGGTTAACTATGGCTACACCTTC
-	TRBV28	TRBJ2-7	-	CRSGGDTYEQYF	TGTCGTAGCGGAGGGGATACCTACGAGCAGTACTTC
TRBD1	TRBV18	TRBJ1-5	-	CASSPRPGQGGQPQHF	TGTGCCAGCTCACCTCGGCCCGGACAGGGGGGTCAGCCCCAGCATTTT
-	TRBV4-2	TRBJ1-3	once	CASSQDRTRENTIYF	TGTGCCAGCAGCCAAGACAGGACCCGTGAAAACACCATATATTTT
TRBD1	TRBV5-8	TRBJ2-1	-	CASSPFIGGDSYNEQFF	TGTGCCAGCAGCCCATTCATAGGGGGCGATTCCTACAATGAGCAGTTCTTC
-	TRBV4-1	TRBJ1-2	-	CASSQDRFPGGYTF	TGCGCCAGCAGCCAAGATAGGTTCCCCGGTGGCTACACCTTC
-	TRBV2	TRBJ2-1	once	CASSVLGALYNEQFF	TGTGCCAGCAGTGTGCTTGGGGCGCTATACAATGAGCAGTTCTTC
-	TRBV7-9	TRBJ1-1	-	CASSLGDREAFF	TGTGCCAGCAGCTTAGGTGACCGTGAAGCTTTCTTT
-	TRBV7-2	TRBJ2-7	-	CASSPHLGVLRLIAYEQYF	TGTGCCAGCAGCCCTCACTTAGGGGTACTGAGACTAATCGCCTACGAGCAGTACTTC
-	TRBV10-3	TRBJ2-5	-	CAMAALRGADPPRIRRETQYF	TGTGCCATGGCCGCCTTAAGGGGGGCAGATCCCCCCCGAATACGTCGAGAGACCCAGTACTTC
-	TRBV29-1	TRBJ2-1	-	CSVEDGDLSYNEQFF	TGCAGCGTTGAAGACGGGGACCTCTCCTACAATGAGCAGTTCTTC
-	TRBV5-6	TRBJ2-1	once	CASRPVGKSYNEQFF	TGTGCCAGCAGGCCGGTTGGGAAATCCTACAATGAGCAGTTCTTC
TRBD2	TRBV28	TRBJ2-1	-	CASSLIAGSSSYNEQFF	TGTGCCAGCAGTTTGATAGCGGGTTCGAGCTCCTACAATGAGCAGTTCTTC
-	TRBV28	TRBJ1-2	-	CASSLGGLGGYTF	TGTGCCAGCAGTTTAGGGGGTCTCGGGGGCTACACCTTC
-	TRBV6-1	TRBJ1-5	-	CASSATWGGGGNQPQHF	TGTGCCAGCAGTGCAACCTGGGGGGGTGGAGGCAATCAGCCCCAGCATTTT